The 3 T cell receptor beta chains listed next were all sequenced from one sample in a study of blood T cell repertoires in COVID-19. Sequenced by immunoSEQ multiplex PCR; TCRdb stores in-frame clones only, minus some. Among 25,000 to 30,000 clones listed, 65% to 85% were seen once. Sequences were obtained from peripheral blood. These receptors were collected from a woman aged 60-75 years with acute or convalescent COVID-19.

This clone was counted only a few times. This chain's CDR3 is CSVVDNWEAFF. CDR3 bases: TGCAGCGTTGTCGATAACTGGGAAGCTTTCTTT. The J gene is TRBJ1-1, the V gene TRBV29-1; D not resolved. CDR1 SQVTM and CDR2 ANQGSEA come from the germline V gene. With 4 bases removed from V and 8 bases from J, the gap between germline ends came to 11 bases. The CDR3 consists of 11 residues.

The chain carries TRBV30 and TRBJ1-6; D is perhaps TRBD1 (5 bases). The CDR3 runs to 13 residues. V lost 3 bases and J lost 8, with 11 bases in between. Germline V gene sequence: CDR1 GTSNPN, CDR2 SVGIG (reference sequence). The CDR3 reads CAWRWTLDSPLHF. In nucleotides, the CDR3 is TGTGCCTGGAGATGGACACTGGATTCACCCCTCCACTTT.

CDR3 sequence (DNA): TGTGCCACCAGTGATGTGACAGGGTCTCTGACCCAGTACTTC. This encodes CATSDVTGSLTQYF. The chain couples TRBV24-1 to TRBJ2-5; 7 bases line up with TRBD1. In germline, CDR1 is KGHDR, CDR2 SFDVKD. V trimming: 3 bases; J trimming: 7 bases; junction bases outside the gene matches: 7. The CDR3 runs 14 residues.